This T cell receptor (beta chain) is from a study of blood T cell repertoires in COVID-19. As processed by the authors: Using reference gene primer amplification, nucleated cell counts were estimated. The assay was immunoSEQ multiplex PCR, and TCRdb's table has in-frame clones only and misses some. That table gives V, J and clone size, and the DNA gave D and trimming. The sample lists around 140,000 clones, roughly 89% occurring once. The CDR3 has 14 residues. Germline-derived CDR1 and CDR2 are SGHRS and YFSETQ. Trimming removed 5 bases from V and 5 bases from J, with 13 bases in between. A Seattle source enrolled patients during active infection and followed them longitudinally.

The sample comprised peripheral blood. The clonotype comes from a man aged 60 to 75 with COVID-19, enrolled during active disease. J is TRBJ1-4 and V is TRBV5-1; D perhaps matches TRBD1 (6 bases). The CDR3 nucleotides read TGCGCCAGCAGACCCGACAGGAGAAATGAAAAACTGTTTTTT. Encoded protein: CASRPDRRNEKLFF. The full variable domain, in which reference TRBV5-1 and TRBJ1-4 provide the parts outside the CDR3, is KAGVTQTPRYLIKTRGQQVTLSCSPISGHRSVSWYQQTPGQGLQFLFEYFSETQRNKGNFPGRFSGRQFSNSRSEMNVSTLELGDSALYLCASRPDRRNEKLFFGSGTQLSVL.